The clone carrying this TCR beta chain has a count of ten or more. The cDNA was produced through 5'RACE with 10-nucleotide random UMIs. TCRdb itself ran the 5' RACE reads through MiXCR, one entry per CDR3 protein. The data show about 27,000 distinct CDR3 sequences, with about 21% seen just once and about a sixth held by the top ten. The sample originates from a study of neurological immune-mediated disorders. Germline lookup yields CDR1 SGHTA and CDR2 FQGNSA. This CDR3 is 15 amino acids long. V gave up 5 bases and J gave up 7 bases; unmatched junction bases: 7. Healthy controls consisted of blood bank volunteers in Maryland, USA.

Input material: PBMCs. The chain couples TRBV7-2 to TRBJ2-7, with 14 nucleotides matching TRBD2. The clonotype originates from a woman aged 55-69 years in good health. The CDR3 DNA follows: TGTGCCAGCAGCAACAGACTAGCGGGAGGGGAGGAGCAGTACTTC. The encoded protein is CASSNRLAGGEEQYF. Full variable domain (missing parts from reference TRBV7-2 and TRBJ2-7): GAGVSQSPSNKVTEKGKDVELRCDPISGHTALYWYRQSLGQGLEFLIYFQGNSAPDKSGLPSDRFSAERTGGSVSTLTIQRTQQEDSAVYLCASSNRLAGGEEQYFGPGTRLTVT.